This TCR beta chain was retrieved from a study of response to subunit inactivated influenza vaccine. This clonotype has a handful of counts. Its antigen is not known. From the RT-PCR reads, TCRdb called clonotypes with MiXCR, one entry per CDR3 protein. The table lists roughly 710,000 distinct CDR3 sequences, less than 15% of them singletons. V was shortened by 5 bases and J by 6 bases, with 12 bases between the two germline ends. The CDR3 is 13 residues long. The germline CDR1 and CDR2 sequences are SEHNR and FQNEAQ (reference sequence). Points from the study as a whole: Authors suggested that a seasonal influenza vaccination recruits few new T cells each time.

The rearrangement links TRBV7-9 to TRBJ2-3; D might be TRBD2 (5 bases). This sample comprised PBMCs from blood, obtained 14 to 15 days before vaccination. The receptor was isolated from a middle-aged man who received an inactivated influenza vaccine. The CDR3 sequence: CASSHRERDTQYF. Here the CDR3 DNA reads TGTGCCAGCAGCCATAGGGAGAGGGATACGCAGTATTTT.